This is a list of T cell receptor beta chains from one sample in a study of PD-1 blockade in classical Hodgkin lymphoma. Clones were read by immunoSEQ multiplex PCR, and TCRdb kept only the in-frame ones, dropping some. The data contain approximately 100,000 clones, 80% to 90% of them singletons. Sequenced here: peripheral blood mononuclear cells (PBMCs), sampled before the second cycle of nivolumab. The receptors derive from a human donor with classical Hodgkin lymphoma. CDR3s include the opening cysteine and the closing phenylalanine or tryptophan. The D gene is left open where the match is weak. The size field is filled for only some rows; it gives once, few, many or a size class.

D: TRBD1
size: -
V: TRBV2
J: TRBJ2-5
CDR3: CASTSQGVREETQYF
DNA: TGTGCCAGCACCTCGCAGGGGGTAAGGGAGGAGACCCAGTACTTC

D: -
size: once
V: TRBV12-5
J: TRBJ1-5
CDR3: CASGFGSNQPQHF
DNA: TGTGCTAGTGGTTTCGGGTCAAATCAGCCCCAGCATTTT

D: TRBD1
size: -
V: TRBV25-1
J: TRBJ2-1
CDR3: CASSSGQGHEQFF
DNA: TGTGCCAGCAGTTCAGGACAGGGCCATGAGCAGTTCTTC

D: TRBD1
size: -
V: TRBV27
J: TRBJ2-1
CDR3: CASSTGTGPTNEQFF
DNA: TGTGCCAGCAGTACTGGGACAGGCCCCACCAATGAGCAGTTCTTC

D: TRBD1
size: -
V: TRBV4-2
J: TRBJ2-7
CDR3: CASSQSTGTGAYEQYF
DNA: TGTGCCAGCAGCCAATCAACCGGGACAGGGGCCTACGAGCAGTACTTC

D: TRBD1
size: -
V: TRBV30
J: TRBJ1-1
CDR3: CAWIRDRADTEAFF
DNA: TGTGCCTGGATTCGGGACAGGGCGGACACTGAAGCTTTCTTT

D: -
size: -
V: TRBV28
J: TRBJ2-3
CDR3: CASSQVWDTQYF
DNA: TGTGCCAGCTCCCAGGTTTGGGATACGCAGTATTTT

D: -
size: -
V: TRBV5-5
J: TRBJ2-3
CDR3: CASDGISTDTQYF
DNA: TGTGCCAGCGACGGAATTAGCACAGATACGCAGTATTTT

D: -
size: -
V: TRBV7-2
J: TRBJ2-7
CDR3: CASSQTSDSYEQYF
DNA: TGTGCCAGCAGCCAAACCAGTGACAGCTACGAGCAGTACTTC

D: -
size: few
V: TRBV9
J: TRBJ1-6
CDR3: CASRGSYNSPLHF
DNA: TGTGCCAGCAGGGGGTCTTATAATTCACCCCTCCACTTT

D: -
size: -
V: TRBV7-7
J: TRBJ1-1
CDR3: CASSLDQNTEAFF
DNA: TGTGCCAGCAGCTTAGACCAGAACACTGAAGCTTTCTTT

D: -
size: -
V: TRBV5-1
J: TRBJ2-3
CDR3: CASSLGALGTDTQYF
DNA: TGCGCCAGCAGCTTGGGGGCGCTGGGCACAGATACGCAGTATTTT

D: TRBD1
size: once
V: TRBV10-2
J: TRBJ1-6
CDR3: CASKETGGVSPLHF
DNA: TGCGCCAGCAAGGAGACAGGGGGCGTTTCACCCCTCCACTTT

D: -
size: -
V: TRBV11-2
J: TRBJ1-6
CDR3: CASSLERGNSPLHF
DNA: TGTGCCAGCAGCCTGGAGAGGGGGAATTCACCCCTCCACTTT

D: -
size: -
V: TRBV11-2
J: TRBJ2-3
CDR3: CASRVTSTDTQYF
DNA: TGTGCCAGCAGGGTAACTAGCACAGATACGCAGTATTTT

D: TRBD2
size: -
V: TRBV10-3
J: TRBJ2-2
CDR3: CATFPGGQNGELFF
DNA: TGTGCCACCTTCCCGGGGGGGCAGAACGGGGAGCTGTTTTTT

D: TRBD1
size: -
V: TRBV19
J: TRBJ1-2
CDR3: CASSLNRGDYGYTF
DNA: TGTGCCAGTAGTCTTAACAGGGGAGACTATGGCTACACCTTC

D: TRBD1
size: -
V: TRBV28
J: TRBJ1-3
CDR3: CASRETGGSGNTIYF
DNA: TGTGCCAGCAGGGAGACAGGGGGCTCGGGAAACACCATATATTTT

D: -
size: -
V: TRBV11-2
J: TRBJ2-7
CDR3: CASSSLPSEQYF
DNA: TGTGCCAGCAGCTCCCTCCCGTCCGAGCAGTACTTC

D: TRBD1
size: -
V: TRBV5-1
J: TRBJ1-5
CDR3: CASSPQGAEGNQPQHF
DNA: TGCGCCAGCAGCCCGCAGGGGGCTGAGGGCAATCAGCCCCAGCATTTT

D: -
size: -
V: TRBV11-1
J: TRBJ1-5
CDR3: CASSLEGPDQPQHF
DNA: TGTGCCAGCAGCTTGGAGGGGCCCGATCAGCCCCAGCATTTT

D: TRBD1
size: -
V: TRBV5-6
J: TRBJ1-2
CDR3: CASSSLDREGYGYTF
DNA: TGTGCCAGCAGCTCCCTGGACAGGGAAGGCTATGGCTACACCTTC

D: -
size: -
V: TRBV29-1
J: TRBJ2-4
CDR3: CSVEGLWEAKNIQYF
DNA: TGCAGCGTTGAGGGCCTGTGGGAAGCCAAAAACATTCAGTACTTC

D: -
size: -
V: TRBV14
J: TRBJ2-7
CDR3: CASSQGWGTYEQYF
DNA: TGTGCCAGCAGCCAAGGCTGGGGGACCTACGAGCAGTACTTC

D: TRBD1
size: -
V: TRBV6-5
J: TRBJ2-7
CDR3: CASSYRAGGGEQYF
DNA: TGTGCCAGCAGTTACCGGGCAGGGGGTGGCGAGCAGTACTTC

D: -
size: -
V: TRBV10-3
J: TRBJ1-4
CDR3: CATHPSDSFEKLFF
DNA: TGTGCCACCCATCCCTCGGACAGCTTTGAAAAACTGTTTTTT

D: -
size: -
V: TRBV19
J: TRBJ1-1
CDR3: CASSILGSHTEAFF
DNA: TGTGCCAGTAGTATTTTGGGAAGTCACACTGAAGCTTTCTTT

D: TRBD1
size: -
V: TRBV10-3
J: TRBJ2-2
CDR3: CAMTQDRGSGELFF
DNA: TGTGCCATGACACAGGACAGGGGGTCCGGGGAGCTGTTTTTT

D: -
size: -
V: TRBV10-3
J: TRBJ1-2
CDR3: CAISEYLRDPDYGYTF
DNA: TGTGCCATCAGTGAATACCTCAGGGACCCCGACTATGGCTACACCTTC

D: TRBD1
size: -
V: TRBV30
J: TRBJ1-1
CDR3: CAWSAFTGDTEAFF
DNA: TGTGCCTGGAGTGCCTTTACAGGGGACACTGAAGCTTTCTTT

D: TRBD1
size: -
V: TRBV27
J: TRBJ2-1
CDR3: CASKNNRGTYNEQFF
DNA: TGTGCCAGCAAAAACAACAGGGGCACCTACAATGAGCAGTTCTTC

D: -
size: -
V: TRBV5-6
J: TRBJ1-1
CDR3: CASSLEVRGANTEAFF
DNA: TGTGCCAGCAGCTTGGAGGTTAGGGGCGCGAACACTGAAGCTTTCTTT

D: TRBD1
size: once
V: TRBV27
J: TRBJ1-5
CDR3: CASSDTGAERIYSNQPQHF
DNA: TGTGCCAGCAGCGACACAGGGGCGGAACGAATTTATAGCAATCAGCCCCAGCATTTT

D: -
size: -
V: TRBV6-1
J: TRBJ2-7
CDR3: CASSERRGTYEQYF
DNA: TGTGCCAGCAGTGAACGGAGGGGAACCTACGAGCAGTACTTC

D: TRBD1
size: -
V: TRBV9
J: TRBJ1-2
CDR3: CASSVGLGTGGYGYTF
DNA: TGTGCCAGCAGCGTAGGGTTGGGGACAGGGGGGTATGGCTACACCTTC

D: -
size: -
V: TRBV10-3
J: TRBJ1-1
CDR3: CAISWQGDTEAFF
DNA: TGTGCCATCAGTTGGCAGGGAGACACTGAAGCTTTCTTT

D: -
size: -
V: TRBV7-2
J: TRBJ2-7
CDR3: CASSLGAGTEQYF
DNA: TGTGCCAGCAGCTTAGGAGCAGGGACCGAGCAGTACTTC

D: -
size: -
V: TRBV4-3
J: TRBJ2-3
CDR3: CASSPTASTDTQYF
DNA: TGCGCCAGCAGCCCGACAGCTAGCACAGATACGCAGTATTTT

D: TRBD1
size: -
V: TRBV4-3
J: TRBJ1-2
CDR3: CASSQDPTGVVGYTF
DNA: TGCGCCAGCAGCCAAGATCCAACAGGGGTGGTAGGCTACACCTTC

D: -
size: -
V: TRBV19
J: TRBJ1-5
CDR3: CASSSSSGVYSNQPQHF
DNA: TGTGCCAGTAGCTCTTCTAGTGGGGTCTATAGCAATCAGCCCCAGCATTTT

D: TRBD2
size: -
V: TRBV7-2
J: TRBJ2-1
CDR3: CASSPPGLAGYNEQFF
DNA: TGTGCCAGCAGCCCTCCGGGACTAGCGGGGTACAATGAGCAGTTCTTC

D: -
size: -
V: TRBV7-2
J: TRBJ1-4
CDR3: CASSLARFFNRKLFF
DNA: TGTGCCAGCAGCTTAGCCCGTTTTTTTAATCGAAAACTGTTTTTT

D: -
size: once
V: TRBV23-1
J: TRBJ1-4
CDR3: CASSQRSFILGLINEKLFF
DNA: TGCGCCAGCAGTCAACGTAGTTTTATCCTGGGACTGATAAATGAAAAACTGTTTTTT

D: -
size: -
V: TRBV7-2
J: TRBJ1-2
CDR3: CASSLAARVDYGYTF
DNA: TGTGCCAGCAGCTTAGCGGCCAGGGTTGACTATGGCTACACCTTC

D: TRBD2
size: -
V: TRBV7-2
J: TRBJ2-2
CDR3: CASSLSGGTGELFF
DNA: TGTGCCAGCAGCTTATCGGGGGGCACCGGGGAGCTGTTTTTT

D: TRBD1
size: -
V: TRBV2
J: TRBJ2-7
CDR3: CASSEVDRAYEQYF
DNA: TGTGCCAGCAGTGAAGTGGACAGGGCTTACGAGCAGTACTTC

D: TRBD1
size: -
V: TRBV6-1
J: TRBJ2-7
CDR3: CASSIRTGGEYEQYF
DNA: TGTGCCAGCAGCATACGGACAGGGGGGGAATACGAGCAGTACTTC

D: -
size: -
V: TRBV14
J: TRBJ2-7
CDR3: CASSQGIEQYF
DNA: TGTGCCAGCAGCCAAGGTATCGAGCAGTACTTC

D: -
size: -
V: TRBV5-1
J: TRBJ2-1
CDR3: CASGALRPGNEQFF
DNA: TGCGCCAGCGGGGCGTTGCGCCCCGGCAATGAGCAGTTCTTC

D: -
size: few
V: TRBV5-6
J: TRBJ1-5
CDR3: CASSLGSNQPQHF
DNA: TGTGCCAGCAGCTTGGGGAGCAATCAGCCCCAGCATTTT

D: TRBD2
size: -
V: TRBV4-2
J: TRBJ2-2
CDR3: CASSRASTSVGGELFF
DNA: TGTGCCAGCAGCCGGGCATCTACTAGCGTTGGCGGGGAGCTGTTTTTT

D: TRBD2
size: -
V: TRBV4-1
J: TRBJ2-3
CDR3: CASSPRGDGAAGRRTQYF
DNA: TGCGCCAGCAGCCCCCGGGGGGACGGGGCGGCGGGGAGGCGGACGCAGTATTTT

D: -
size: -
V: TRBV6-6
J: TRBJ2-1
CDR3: CASSYPVGESYNEQFF
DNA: TGTGCCAGCAGTTACCCGGTCGGGGAGTCCTACAATGAGCAGTTCTTC